This T cell receptor (beta chain) emerged from a study of immune characteristics of hereditary and idiopathic chronic pancreatitis. With regard to the full study: Local immune cells and TCRbeta repertoires in the pancreas were profiled in this study for hereditary and idiopathic chronic pancreatitis, with control organ donor pancreases used for comparison. TCRbeta sequencing covered about 5 control pancreases, roughly 7 hereditary chronic pancreatitis pancreases and 6 idiopathic chronic pancreatitis pancreases. The gDNA-based approach was selected because minimal in vitro experimental manipulation of pancreas-infiltrating T cells was involved.

Chronic pancreatitis pancreas tissue was obtained from patients undergoing total pancreatectomy with islet autotransplantation (TPIAT). None of the chronic pancreatitis patients included in the study had a known history of diabetes. Genomic DNA was extracted directly from bulk pancreas tissue, without T cell sorting, for TCRbeta sequencing. At two US centers, pancreas tissues from patients and organ donors were collected on a consecutive basis. Receptor libraries were prepared by the immunoSEQ multiplex PCR assay. From pancreatic genomic DNA, the TCRbeta CDR3 region along with adjacent sequences was amplified and then sequenced. Regarding the original processing steps: Productive clonality and productive rearrangement counts were measured along with repertoire diversity, which was expressed as a mean normalized Shannon-Wiener index. The nonparametric Mann-Whitney U test was used to compare repertoire metrics between controls and chronic pancreatitis. A shared clonotype was defined as a CDR3beta sequence with the same amino acid composition and length across subjects. This is the immuneACCESS table as TCRdb keeps it, with only in-frame sequences that have V and J called. A part of the clones is gone; compared with another copy, unresolved V genes explain less than half, and the rest is unexplained. V, J and clone size were drawn from that table, and D and trimming were deduced from the DNA. Counted in this sample were 11,000 to 15,000 clones; over 70% of them appeared once. Approximately 15% of the sample goes to the ten largest clones.

Trimming takes 2 bases off V and 5 bases off J; junction bases not matched to a gene: 3. The CDR3 holds 14 amino acids from the cysteine to the phenylalanine. The retained sequence is limited to the CDR3, 42 bases, with the frame set at the first base. Taken from the germline V gene, the CDR1 and CDR2 loops are SGHRS and YFSETQ. This clone was recorded a few times. Which antigen it targets is not known. No qualities accompany the bases; no much larger clone lies one base away. Overall study outcomes, separate from this receptor: Significantly increased TCRbeta repertoire diversity and reduced clonality were observed in both chronic pancreatitis groups relative to controls. Differences in Vbeta-Jbeta gene family usage, including TRBV10, TRBV19, TRBV23 and TRBV5, were found between hereditary and idiopathic chronic pancreatitis. Because patient tissue could only be obtained at the time of TPIAT, differences in disease duration may have influenced the immune findings. Chronic pancreatitis caused by alcohol use was not included in the study. Among roughly 13 chronic pancreatitis patients, higher numbers of productive TCR rearrangements went along with higher disease severity scores, showing a positive correlation.

This chain joins TRBV5-1 to TRBJ2-1; TRBD2 lines up with 8 middle nucleotides. The sequence derives from a human donor with chronic pancreatitis. Sequenced: pancreas tissue with hereditary chronic pancreatitis. The CDR3 amino acid sequence is: CASSLLAENNEQFF. DNA sequence: TGCGCCAGCAGCTTACTAGCGGAAAACAATGAGCAGTTCTTC.